This T cell receptor (beta chain) was found in a study of T cell changes during pregnancy in multiple sclerosis. Generated by immunoSEQ multiplex PCR, the TCRdb table keeps only in-frame clones and is missing some. This repertoire shows about 40,000 clones, almost 95% found once; its top ten account for 0.35%. The receptor was derived from a female donor with multiple sclerosis, enrolled in a pregnancy study. The sample here was CD4+ T cells from peripheral blood mononuclear cells, taken after pregnancy.

The CDR3 DNA sequence: TGTGCCAGCATAACAGCATCTATGACCCAGTACTTC. This gives the protein CASITASMTQYF. V usage is TRBV6-1 and J usage is TRBJ2-5, with D unresolved. This CDR3 region has 12 residues. Trimming removed 7 bases at V and 7 bases at J, with 13 bases between. CDR1 and CDR2 (germline): MNHNS, SASEGT.